The next 7 T cell receptor beta chains were all read from a single sample in a study of T cell changes during pregnancy in multiple sclerosis. The method was immunoSEQ multiplex PCR; TCRdb's version includes in-frame clones alone and lacks a portion of them. This repertoire shows approximately 90,000 clones, approximately 92% found once; its top ten account for more than 2%. Sequenced material: peripheral blood, taken after pregnancy. The receptors originated from a female donor with multiple sclerosis, enrolled in a pregnancy study.

The chain links TRBV2 to TRBJ2-7, with 8 bases identical to TRBD2. Germline CDR1 SNHLY, CDR2 FYNNEI. V lost 6 bases, J lost 0 bases, and 10 bases stayed unmatched. This CDR3 has 16 amino acids. The CDR3 reads CASSSRVAGHSYEQYF. The DNA of the CDR3 is TGTGCCAGCAGCAGTCGGGTAGCGGGACACTCCTACGAGCAGTACTTC.

The genes are TRBV7-2 and TRBJ2-1, with 9 bases identical to TRBD2. The CDR3 has 15 amino acids. Germline V gene lookup returns CDR1 SGHTA and CDR2 FQGNSA. V lost 1 base to trimming and J lost 5 bases; unmatched junction nucleotides: 3. The CDR3 reads CASSLGLAGNNEQFF. The CDR3 DNA follows: TGTGCCAGCAGCTTAGGCCTAGCGGGGAACAATGAGCAGTTCTTC.

This clone was observed a few times. The sample contains more than one DNA sequence encoding this CDR3. The V and J genes are TRBV27 and TRBJ2-6, with D perhaps matching TRBD1 (6 bases). V gave up 6 bases and J gave up 0 bases, with 12 bases separating them. Per germline, CDR1 MNHEY and CDR2 SMNVEV (reference sequence). This CDR3 is 16 amino acids long. CDR3 residues: CASSLTGSSGANVLTF. CDR3 DNA: TGTGCCAGCAGCCTAACAGGGAGCTCTGGGGCCAACGTCCTGACTTTC.

The CDR3 loop is CASSFPVGGAIETQYF. CDR3 in DNA: TGTGCCAGCAGCTTCCCAGTCGGGGGGGCTATTGAGACCCAGTACTTC. This sequence joins TRBV7-6 and TRBJ2-5, with 8 bases identical to TRBD2. The germline V gene has CDR1 SGHVS and CDR2 FNYEAQ. The CDR3 sequence is 16 residues long. V was clipped by 3 bases and J by 5 bases; unmatched bases: 11.

The rearrangement joins TRBV5-1 to TRBJ1-1, with 7 bases aligning to TRBD1. The V gene end was trimmed by 6 bases and the J gene end by 2 bases; junction bases not matched to a gene: 7. The germline gives CDR1 SGHRS, CDR2 YFSETQ. The CDR3 loop spans 14 amino acids. This CDR3 reads CASTPTGANTEAFF. The DNA for the CDR3 is TGCGCCAGCACGCCTACAGGGGCTAACACTGAAGCTTTCTTT.

CDR3 bases: TGTGCCAGTAGTGGACAGGCTGGGGCCAACGTCCTGACTTTC. Its protein product is CASSGQAGANVLTF. The rearrangement joins TRBV19 to TRBJ2-6; TRBD1 matches at 7 bases. The CDR3 extends over 14 amino acids. Germline CDR1 LNHDA, CDR2 SQIVND (reference sequence). J lost 2 bases, V lost 5 bases, and 0 bases had no gene match. Variable domain in full (rest from reference TRBV19 and TRBJ2-6): DGGITQSPKYLFRKEGQNVTLSCEQNLNHDAMYWYRQDPGQGLRLIYYSQIVNDFQKGDIAEGYSVSREKKESFPLTVTSAQKNPTAFYLCASSGQAGANVLTFGAGSRLTVL.

Comment on this clone: One end of the junction varies from germline; a read error may be responsible. The V and J genes are TRBV10-3 and TRBJ2-7; D gene uncertain. The V gene's germline CDR1 is ENHRY and CDR2 SYGVKD. The CDR3 sequence is 14 residues long. The CDR3 DNA reads TGTGCCATCAAGAAGCCGCCCCCCTCCGACGAGCAGTACTTC. It codes for CAIKKPPPSDEQYF.